This T cell receptor beta chain was recorded in a study of metastatic and nonmetastatic thyroid tumors. As handled by the study authors: The study built a papillary thyroid cancer distant-metastasis classifier from CDR3 differences across clinicopathological groups. TCRdb re-analyzed the PCR reads using MiXCR. V and J calls and clone size were set by TCRdb, not the authors. The table has tens of thousands of clones, approximately 4% seen once. Before thyroid surgery, none of the patients had received any treatment. The CDR3 runs to 15 residues. V lost 2 bases and J 10 bases, leaving 15 bases between the germline ends. Looked up from germline, CDR1 is MNHEY and CDR2 is SVGEGT.

The sequencing input was blood. The chain combines TRBV6-2 or TRBV6-3 with TRBJ1-6; weak D call: TRBD1 (6 bases). This receptor was identified in a female donor with papillary thyroid cancer or a benign thyroid nodule (not recorded which). Some clones in this sample may be carry-over from other donors' samples. CDR3 sequence: CASSYAGGQPSPLHF. As DNA, the CDR3 is TGTGCCAGCAGTTACGCGGGGGGACAACCGTCACCCCTCCACTTT.